This TCR beta chain was identified in a study of cytomegalovirus exposure and HLA in healthy donors. As for the study in general: Tens of millions of unique TCRs from HLA-typed donors were held in an early release of data.

Points on this clone: The antigen remains unidentified.

Broader study findings: According to the study, roughly 160 TCR beta chains were cytomegalovirus-associated. About 87% or about 30% of the time was how often most TCR beta V segments were productive, according to an earlier analysis. A later analysis showed that HLA-associated TCR beta chains had undergone more clonal expansion than equally common others.

Between the trimmed V and J ends, which lost 4 bases and 2 bases, there was a span of 12 bases. Germline V CDR1 and CDR2: SGHTA, FQGNSA. This CDR3 comprises 15 residues. 13 Jbeta primers and 60 Vbeta primers were used for the PCR. Here immunoSEQ multiplex PCR was the method, and the copy in TCRdb shows in-frame clones only, minus some. Its table lists approximately 130,000 clones. This receptor was taken from a woman aged 55-69 years in good health and CMV-seronegative. Sequencing used PBMCs. The gene calls are TRBV7-2 and TRBJ1-3, with D maybe TRBD1 (5 bases). The DNA of the CDR3 is TGTGCCAGCAGCTCGGGGGGGTGGCCTGGAAACACCATATATTTT. Translation: CASSSGGWPGNTIYF.